The rows below give T cell receptor beta chains drawn from one sample of a study of blood T cells in healthy people across ages. TCRdb redid the calling of the 5' RACE reads with MiXCR, one entry per CDR3 protein. Of 1,800,000 or so distinct CDR3 sequences listed, about two fifths are singletons. Material: blood. The receptors stem from a human donor in good health. CDR3s include the opening cysteine and the closing phenylalanine or tryptophan. A D gene is named only where the DNA matches it firmly. The listing skips clone size in some rows; elsewhere it reads once, few, many or a size class.

15,.,TRBV2,TRBJ2-1,.,TGTGCCAGCAGGGGACGGAGGGGGGGCAGGGATGAGCAGTTCTTC,CASRGRRGGRDEQFF
16,.,TRBV4-1,TRBJ1-2,.,TGCGCCAGCAGCCAACCCCACAAGGACTTCGGGTATGGCTACACCTTC,CASSQPHKDFGYGYTF
14,.,TRBV11-1,TRBJ2-7,.,TGTGCCAGCAGCGCCGCCGTGGGAGGAGTCGAGCAGTACTTC,CASSAAVGGVEQYF
16,.,TRBV7-2,TRBJ2-1,few,TGTGCCAGCAGCTCACTTGGGGGGAACTCCTACAATGAGCAGTTCTTC,CASSSLGGNSYNEQFF
15,.,TRBV27,TRBJ2-7,.,TGTGCCAGCAGTTTACGGCAGGGGAGGCACAATGAGCAGTACTTC,CASSLRQGRHNEQYF
12,.,TRBV7-2,TRBJ2-4,.,TGTGCCAGCAGCCGACCTCCAGGGACGGTGTACTTC,CASSRPPGTVYF
15,.,TRBV12-3/TRBV12-4,TRBJ1-4,.,TGTGCCAGCAGTTCCGGCAGGGACCCTAATGAAAAACTGTTTTTT,CASSSGRDPNEKLFF
13,.,TRBV12-3/TRBV12-4,TRBJ1-5,.,TGTGCCACCTCCTGGGACGGTCATCAGCCCCAGCATTTT,CATSWDGHQPQHF
13,.,TRBV29-1,TRBJ1-1,.,TGCAGCGTGATGGGCAGGGTGGCCACTGAAGCTTTCTTT,CSVMGRVATEAFF
14,.,TRBV6-2/TRBV6-3,TRBJ1-2,.,TGTGCCAGCAGTTACTTCGGGACTAACTATGGCTACACCTTC,CASSYFGTNYGYTF
12,TRBD1,TRBV5-1,TRBJ2-7,few,TGCGCCAGCAGCTTCCGGGACAGCGGTCTGTACTTC,CASSFRDSGLYF
14,.,TRBV27,TRBJ1-2,.,TGTGCCAGCCAAGGGGACCCACAGCAGGATGGCTACACCTTC,CASQGDPQQDGYTF
15,.,TRBV10-3,TRBJ1-5,few,TGTGCCATCAGAGCAGGGATTGGGGGCAATCAGCCCCAGCATTTT,CAIRAGIGGNQPQHF
14,.,TRBV10-3,TRBJ2-7,few,TGTGCCATCAGTGATTCCCCAGGGTCCCACGAGCAGTACTTC,CAISDSPGSHEQYF
13,.,TRBV9,TRBJ2-1,.,TGTGCCAGCAGCGTAGTTGGTAGAGGCGAGCAGTTCTTC,CASSVVGRGEQFF
16,.,TRBV11-2,TRBJ2-2,few,TGTGCCAGCAGCCCGGCGGGCAGGAGTCCCACCGGGGAGCTGTTTTTT,CASSPAGRSPTGELFF
13,.,TRBV12-3/TRBV12-4,TRBJ2-7,.,TGTGCCAGCAGTTTCCTCCTCACTGACGAGCAGTACTTC,CASSFLLTDEQYF
15,TRBD1,TRBV5-6,TRBJ2-5,many,TGTGCCAGCAGCTTGGATTGGGGGACAGGGAAGACCCAGTACTTC,CASSLDWGTGKTQYF